This T cell receptor (beta chain) is drawn from a study of Graves' ophthalmopathy and Graves' hyperthyroidism (dated by TCRdb to the late 2010s). General notes on the study: Peripheral blood was collected at initial diagnosis, prior to any treatment. The study used TCR beta repertoire signatures to distinguish Graves' ophthalmopathy from Graves' hyperthyroidism and to predict progression to ophthalmopathy. In total, around 130 blood samples were TCR-sequenced: around 42 ophthalmopathy, about 75 hyperthyroidism and some 17 hyperthyroidism-to-ophthalmopathy patients. To explore V-J signatures that separate ophthalmopathy from hyperthyroidism, a discovery set of fewer than 110 patients was enrolled, consisting of under 50 with ophthalmopathy and roughly 57 with stable hyperthyroidism. An independent validation cohort comprised 18 hyperthyroidism patients and some 16 patients who later progressed from hyperthyroidism to ophthalmopathy. In five or six hyperthyroidism patients, the T-cell repertoire of thyroid tissue was compared with the T-cell repertoire of blood. Following sample collection, hyperthyroidism patients were given methimazole at a starting dose of 30 mg daily, and ophthalmopathy patients were given high-dose intravenous methylprednisolone. The roughly 90 discovery patients were divided at random into training and test sets in a 7:3 ratio.

The study at large found these results: Most expanded thyroid clonotypes with frequency above 0.001 were also detected in blood, suggesting blood repertoires may reflect the thyroid immune response. In cross-validation, the 13-signature model distinguished ophthalmopathy from stable hyperthyroidism with approximately 90% sensitivity and around 82% specificity, and in the test set the corresponding values were approximately 80% and 75%. In validation, the model predicted ophthalmopathy progression with about 70% sensitivity and approximately 78% specificity; some 13 predicted patients were CT-confirmed with GO in a median of about 7.1 months. No statistical method was used to predetermine the sample size, and group allocation was not hidden from the investigators.

This clonotype occurred a few times. The antigen this receptor binds is unknown. No much larger clone exists at a distance of one base, and base qualities are not known. The CDR3 runs 13 residues from the cysteine to the phenylalanine. The sequence is cut down to CDR3 DNA, 39 bases in frame from base 1. Trimming takes 5 bases off V and 0 bases off J; junction bases not matched to a gene: 4. From the germline V gene, CDR1 is SQVTM and CDR2 is ANQGSEA. A patient counted as having stable hyperthyroidism if there was no progression to ophthalmopathy within 18 months of follow-up. The hyperthyroidism patients were 18 to 65 years old and newly diagnosed, with a disease duration of less than 2 months. Patients with other autoimmune diseases, uncontrolled infections, pregnancy or lactation were excluded. Diagnosis relied on clinical symptoms, serum thyroxine, TRAb, thyroid ultrasound and orbital computed tomography. Ficoll-Paque density gradient centrifugation was used to isolate PBMCs from approximately 10 ml of fresh peripheral blood. Total RNA was extracted using Trizol reagent, and RNA quality was checked on an Agilent 2100 Bioanalyzer.

TCR beta CDR3 regions were amplified from RNA transcripts for repertoire sequencing. HTBI primers and the Qiagen OneStep RT-PCR kit were used in a first-round RT-PCR, which was followed by a second-round multiplex PCR, size selection and purification. Sequencing of the libraries was carried out on an Illumina HiSeq2000 in paired-end mode with 100 bp reads. Turning to the authors' computational methods: SOAPnuke was used to process the reads, removing any read that contained adapters or uncalled bases, had a mean Phred below 15, or lacked an exact match to the constant primer or identifier. COPE v1.2.5 was used to merge high-quality paired reads. Each unique nucleotide sequence was defined as a clonotype, and clonotypes were aligned to IMGT TRB V, D and J references with MiTCR v1.1. The analysis was limited to V-J combinations with a frequency above 0.0001, which together covered 99.2% of repertoires. For each V-J combination, a TCR clonal expansion and chaos score was defined as the ratio of F50 clonal expansion to chaos observed in the TCRdist matrix. Welch's t-statistics and random forest were used to reduce features to about a dozen V-J combinations, which were fed into a naive Bayes classifier. The Morisita-Horn index was used to measure how similar the thyroid and blood repertoires were. TCRdb took the public reads, trimmed them with fastp at Q25, ran MiXCR for clone calling and kept in-frame beta chains. CDR3 protein sequences are deduplicated, and each keeps its most common genes and DNA. These V and J calls originate from TCRdb's pipeline instead of the authors' own analysis. The sample table holds about 620,000 distinct CDR3 sequences, of which 22% were seen once. The top ten constitute more than 5.5% of the sample.

Here the chain combines TRBV29-1 and TRBJ2-7; the junction holds 7 bases that match TRBD1. The source is a woman aged 18-29 years with stable Graves' hyperthyroidism. Some clones in this sample may be carry-over from other donors' samples. Donor details come from another sample of the same person, matched by shared clones. The sample comprised peripheral blood. The CDR3 region has the sequence CSVRTGYSYEQYF. Read as DNA, the sequence is TGCAGCGTTAGGACAGGATACTCCTACGAGCAGTACTTC.